This TCR beta chain emerged from a study of T cells in Graves' hyperthyroidism and ophthalmopathy. On this clonotype itself: Its target is not known. A read error is possible here, since a much larger clone lies one base away.

Points from the study as a whole: Most expanded thyroid clonotypes above 0.001 also appeared in blood. Prediction of ophthalmopathy progression came a median approximately 6.6 months pre-onset.

Authors of the study amplified TCR beta CDR3 regions from RNA transcripts. The HTBI primer set served for first-round RT-PCR of the TCR CDR3. TCRdb reprocessed the multiplex PCR reads via MiXCR and lists one record per CDR3 protein. The repertoire consists of hundreds of thousands of distinct CDR3 sequences, with about 45% occurring once and the leading ten covering approximately 7.2%. Patients were excluded for uncontrolled infection, other autoimmune disease, pregnancy or lactation. The study based diagnoses on clinical symptoms, serum thyroxine and TRAb, thyroid ultrasound and orbital computed tomography. The CDR3 is made up of 12 amino acids. V lost 4 bases and J 8 bases, leaving 11 bases between the germline ends. The germline V gene has CDR1 ENHRY and CDR2 SYGVKD.

The chain links TRBV10-3 to TRBJ1-2; no definite D call. The material sequenced was peripheral blood or thyroid tissue (not recorded which). This clonotype originated in an adult man with Graves' disease, either hyperthyroidism or ophthalmopathy (not recorded which). CDR3 loop: CAISGAVRGYTF. DNA of the CDR3: TGTGCCATCAGTGGAGCAGTGCGGGGCTACACCTTC.